Listed below are T cell receptor beta chains from one sample, sequenced in a study of cytomegalovirus exposure and HLA in healthy donors. Generated by immunoSEQ multiplex PCR, the TCRdb table keeps only in-frame clones and is missing some. Here the sample spans around 300,000 clones, about 75% being singletons. Sample: PBMCs. The receptors originated from a female donor in good health and CMV-seronegative. CDR3s include the opening cysteine and the closing phenylalanine or tryptophan. Fields, in order: J gene, clone size, V gene, D gene, CDR3 protein, CDR3 DNA. D genes are given only for firm matches. Not every row has a clone size; where given, it reads once, few, many or a size class.

TRBJ1-5	-	TRBV30	TRBD1	CAWSVPQGAGGQPQHF	TGTGCCTGGAGTGTGCCACAGGGGGCGGGGGGTCAGCCCCAGCATTTT
TRBJ2-1	-	TRBV30	TRBD2	CAWSVRQSGLAGQYNEQFF	TGTGCCTGGAGTGTACGACAATCGGGACTAGCGGGCCAATACAATGAGCAGTTCTTC
TRBJ2-1	-	TRBV5-1	TRBD2	CASSTGLAGVRNEQFF	TGCGCCAGCAGCACGGGACTAGCGGGAGTTAGGAATGAGCAGTTCTTC
TRBJ1-1	-	TRBV7-9	TRBD1	CASSSGTDTGTTEAFF	TGTGCCAGCAGCTCAGGGACAGACACCGGAACAACTGAAGCTTTCTTT
TRBJ2-7	once	TRBV2	TRBD1	CASSDPRDSYEQYF	TGTGCCAGCAGTGACCCCCGGGACAGCTACGAGCAGTACTTC
TRBJ1-2	-	TRBV27	-	CASSGRGLGYGYTF	TGTGCCAGCAGTGGGAGGGGACTCGGGTATGGCTACACCTTC
TRBJ2-1	-	TRBV2	TRBD2	CASSAIWTSGREDEQFF	TGTGCCAGCAGTGCCATCTGGACTAGCGGGAGGGAGGATGAGCAGTTCTTC
TRBJ2-7	-	TRBV6-5	-	CASKETWSSYEQYF	TGTGCCAGCAAGGAAACATGGAGCTCCTACGAGCAGTACTTC
TRBJ2-5	once	TRBV14	TRBD1	CASSQNTGVETQYF	TGTGCCAGCAGCCAAAACACAGGGGTCGAGACCCAGTACTTC
TRBJ1-1	few	TRBV27	-	CASSRRGSGEAFF	TGTGCCAGCAGTCGACGGGGGTCCGGTGAAGCTTTCTTT
TRBJ2-1	-	TRBV5-4	-	CASSPPLRSEQFF	TGTGCCAGCAGCCCCCCCTTGCGAAGTGAGCAGTTCTTC
TRBJ1-2	-	TRBV28	-	CASSPSGYGYTF	TGTGCCAGCAGTCCCTCGGGCTATGGCTACACCTTC
TRBJ1-2	-	TRBV6-1	-	CASSEAGGSYGYTF	TGTGCCAGCAGTGAAGCGGGGGGATCCTATGGCTACACCTTC
TRBJ2-7	-	TRBV28	TRBD1	CASSLLGDGTGVYEQYF	TGTGCCAGCAGTTTACTGGGCGACGGGACAGGGGTCTACGAGCAGTACTTC
TRBJ2-7	-	TRBV2	TRBD1	CASSRDRGQYEQYF	TGTGCCAGCAGCCGTGACAGGGGCCAGTACGAGCAGTACTTC
TRBJ1-5	few	TRBV11-2	-	CASSLVDINQPQHF	TGTGCCAGCAGCTTAGTGGACATTAATCAGCCCCAGCATTTT
TRBJ2-5	-	TRBV27	TRBD1	CASSLSGIGTDEETQYF	TGTGCCAGCAGTTTATCGGGGATCGGGACAGACGAAGAGACTCAGTACTTC
TRBJ2-3	-	TRBV5-4	TRBD2	CASSLRGLADPSTDTQYF	TGTGCCAGCAGCTTAAGGGGACTAGCGGATCCTAGCACAGATACGCAGTATTTT
TRBJ1-1	-	TRBV5-4	-	CASSLWNTEAFF	TGTGCCAGCAGCCTGTGGAACACTGAAGCTTTCTTT
TRBJ2-1	-	TRBV19	TRBD2	CASTPGTSGAYNEQFF	TGTGCCAGTACCCCCGGGACTAGCGGGGCCTACAATGAGCAGTTCTTC
TRBJ2-7	-	TRBV11-2	-	CASSPQGGAGGEQYF	TGTGCCAGCAGCCCCCAGGGAGGAGCGGGCGGCGAGCAGTACTTC
TRBJ1-2	few	TRBV5-1	-	CASSFGVHGYTF	TGCGCCAGCAGCTTCGGGGTTCATGGCTACACCTTC
TRBJ2-5	-	TRBV6-5	TRBD1	CASSYGQGAETQYF	TGTGCCAGCAGTTACGGACAGGGGGCAGAGACCCAGTACTTC
TRBJ2-1	-	TRBV11-3	TRBD2	CASLGKREGARAYNEQFF	TGTGCCAGCCTCGGCAAGCGGGAGGGTGCGAGGGCCTACAATGAGCAGTTCTTC
TRBJ2-1	-	TRBV5-1	TRBD2	CASISGTSGNEQFF	TGCGCCAGCATTTCTGGGACTAGCGGGAATGAGCAGTTCTTC
TRBJ2-1	-	TRBV4-2	-	CASSLPKGGDYNEQFF	TGTGCCAGCAGCCTCCCGAAGGGCGGGGACTACAATGAGCAGTTCTTC
TRBJ2-7	few	TRBV29-1	-	CSVGTGAYEQYF	TGCAGCGTTGGGACGGGGGCCTACGAGCAGTACTTC
TRBJ2-7	-	TRBV7-2	TRBD1	CASSLRQGRSYEQYF	TGTGCCAGCAGCTTAAGACAGGGACGCTCCTACGAGCAGTACTTC
TRBJ2-6	-	TRBV7-2	-	CASSLLGVRGANVLTF	TGTGCCAGCAGCTTGTTAGGAGTACGTGGGGCCAACGTCCTGACTTTC
TRBJ2-2	-	TRBV5-1	-	CASTPGAGELFF	TGCGCCAGCACCCCGGGGGCCGGGGAGCTGTTTTTT
TRBJ1-5	-	TRBV6-6	-	CASIPRAAEPQHF	TGTGCCAGCATTCCTCGAGCGGCGGAGCCCCAGCATTTT
TRBJ2-7	-	TRBV7-9	-	CSSSSTGQYYEQYF	TGTTCCAGCAGTTCTACAGGGCAGTACTACGAGCAGTACTTC
TRBJ2-7	-	TRBV18	-	CASSGARGPTYEQYF	TGTGCCAGCTCGGGGGCGCGGGGGCCCACCTACGAGCAGTACTTC
TRBJ1-5	-	TRBV18	-	CASSFREDSNQPQHF	TGTGCCAGCTCATTCAGGGAAGATAGCAATCAGCCCCAGCATTTT
TRBJ1-1	-	TRBV6-1	-	CASSESRRPQMRGAFF	TGTGCCAGCAGTGAATCTAGGAGACCCCAAATGAGAGGAGCTTTCTTT
TRBJ2-1	-	TRBV6-4	TRBD2	CASSASGTRGYNEQFF	TGTGCCAGCAGCGCCTCCGGGACTAGGGGGTACAATGAGCAGTTCTTC
TRBJ2-3	-	TRBV6-4	-	CASSDHPGVGPDTQYF	TGTGCCAGCAGTGACCATCCGGGAGTCGGCCCAGATACGCAGTATTTT
TRBJ2-7	-	TRBV19	-	CASSISDSSSYEQYF	TGTGCCAGTAGTATATCGGACAGCAGCTCCTACGAGCAGTACTTC